The 30 T cell receptor beta chains presented below share a single source sample, sequenced in a study of response to subunit inactivated influenza vaccine. MiXCR, run by TCRdb on the RT-PCR reads, gives a single entry per CDR3 protein. Seen here are about 570,000 distinct CDR3 sequences, around 11% observed once, and the top ten hold 9.5% to 11%. This sample was also put to use in a study of T cells expressing NK-cell markers. That work contributes: In generating TCR beta cDNA, 5'RACE template switching with UMIs was used.

The sample here was PBMCs from blood, taken on the day of vaccination. These TCRs come from a man in his fifties who received an inactivated influenza vaccine.

The rearrangement uses TRBV28 and TRBJ2-7; D unclear. This CDR3 has 12 residues. Per the germline V gene, CDR1 is MDHEN and CDR2 is SYDVKM. Trimming cost V 7 bases and J 3 bases, with 10 bases left between them. CDR3 residues: CASTGVRYEQYF. The CDR3 region has the DNA TGTGCCAGCACTGGGGTACGCTACGAGCAGTACTTC.

This clonotype came up a few times. The rearrangement links TRBV5-6 to TRBJ2-7, with D possibly being TRBD1 or TRBD2 (5 bases each). Germline V gene sequence: CDR1 SGHDT, CDR2 YYEEEE. Trimming pared 6 bases from V and 2 bases from J, leaving 24 bases between. The CDR3 sequence is 17 residues long. The CDR3 DNA follows: TGTGCCAGCACCCGTGGTTGGTTTGGTGGGGGTACCTACGAGCAGTACTTC. It yields the protein CASTRGWFGGGTYEQYF.

In this sample, this clonotype turned up a few times. The chain couples TRBV11-1 to TRBJ2-7, with D uncertain. The CDR3 loop spans 15 amino acids. V was pared by 0 bases and J by 3 bases, with 12 bases between. Germline lookup yields CDR1 SGHAT and CDR2 FQDESV (reference sequence). CDR3 in DNA: TGTGCCAGCAGCTTAGCGTTCGGCTCTTACTACGAGCAGTACTTC. This sequence encodes CASSLAFGSYYEQYF.

This clonotype has just a few counts. The rearrangement joins TRBV5-1 to TRBJ1-6; no definite D call. The ends were cut back, 1 base at V and 5 bases at J, with 7 bases in the middle. This CDR3 contains 14 residues. CDR1 and CDR2 from the germline V gene are SGHRS and YFSETQ. The CDR3 nucleotides read TGCGCCAGCAGCTTGCGGCAGAATAATTCACCCCTCCACTTT. Its protein is CASSLRQNNSPLHF. Supplemented by reference TRBV5-1 and TRBJ1-6, the full variable domain reads KAGVTQTPRYLIKTRGQQVTLSCSPISGHRSVSWYQQTPGQGLQFLFEYFSETQRNKGNFPGRFSGRQFSNSRSEMNVSTLELGDSALYLCASSLRQNNSPLHFGNGTRLTVT.

This clonotype was seen more than once but under ten times. The chain combines TRBV4-2 with TRBJ1-6; D unclear. Per germline, CDR1 LGHNA and CDR2 YNFKEQ. This CDR3 is 15 amino acids long. The V and J ends lost 0 bases and 6 bases respectively, with 9 bases between them. As DNA, the CDR3 is TGTGCCAGCAGCCAAGAAAGCGGGCCTAATTCACCCCTCCACTTT. It encodes CASSQESGPNSPLHF.

V is TRBV28 and J is TRBJ1-1; the D gene is possibly TRBD1 (6 bases). There are 16 residues in the CDR3. Trimming took off 2 bases at V and 5 bases at J, with 18 bases between the two ends. CDR1 is MDHEN, CDR2 SYDVKM, per germline. Here the CDR3 reads CASSLGGAGSKTEAFF. In DNA form, the CDR3 reads TGTGCCAGCAGTTTAGGGGGGGCGGGATCCAAGACTGAAGCTTTCTTT.

V and J are TRBV7-8 and TRBJ2-3; the D gene is possibly TRBD2 (6 bases). This CDR3 comprises 15 residues. Deletions cut 1 base from V and 6 bases from J, with 14 bases between. CDR1 SGHVS and CDR2 FQNEAQ come from the germline V gene. This chain's CDR3 is CASSLVAGWDDTQYF. The CDR3 bases are TGTGCCAGCAGCTTAGTGGCGGGGTGGGACGATACGCAGTATTTT.

The chain couples TRBV11-1 to TRBJ1-1, with 9 bases identical to TRBD1. V was clipped by 0 bases and J by 0 bases; unmatched bases: 8. Germline CDR1 SGHAT, CDR2 FQDESV (reference sequence). The CDR3 extends over 18 amino acids. The CDR3 DNA follows: TGTGCCAGCAGCTTAGCGCAATGGGACAGGGAAGTGAACACTGAAGCTTTCTTT. Amino acid sequence: CASSLAQWDREVNTEAFF.

The rearrangement links TRBV10-3 to TRBJ2-5; D possibly corresponds to TRBD1 (6 bases). V gave up 5 bases and J gave up 1 base, with 11 bases separating them. This CDR3 is built from 14 residues. The germline V gene has CDR1 ENHRY and CDR2 SYGVKD. The CDR3, as DNA: TGTGCCATCAGTTTATCGACAGGCCAAGAGACCCAGTACTTC. Protein product: CAISLSTGQETQYF.

This clonotype was found a few times. The genes are TRBV10-3 and TRBJ2-2; 8 nucleotides line up with TRBD1. This CDR3 comprises 13 residues. Germline V gives CDR1 ENHRY, CDR2 SYGVKD. V shed 10 bases and J 5 bases; nucleotides not matched to a gene: 6. CDR3 amino acids: CATGDRMTGELFF. The CDR3 nucleotides read TGTGCCACAGGGGACAGGATGACCGGGGAGCTGTTTTTT.

The rearrangement links TRBV7-9 to TRBJ2-7; 7 bases match TRBD1. Germline CDR1 reads SEHNR; CDR2 reads FQNEAQ (reference sequence). The CDR3 sequence is 13 residues long. V shed 2 bases, J shed 5 bases, and the junction held 3 bases outside the gene matches. The CDR3 DNA follows: TGTGCCAGCAGCTTATTACAGGGGAACGAGCAGTACTTC. Translation: CASSLLQGNEQYF.

The chain combines TRBV20-1 with TRBJ1-2; TRBD1 aligns across 10 bases. The CDR3 has 14 residues. V shed 1 base, J shed 3 bases, and the junction held 2 bases outside the gene matches. Germline V lookup: CDR1 DFQATT, CDR2 SNEGSKA (reference sequence). CDR3 amino acids: CSARADRGDYGYTF. CDR3 DNA sequence: TGCAGTGCTAGAGCGGACAGGGGGGACTATGGCTACACCTTC.

This clonotype was counted a few times. V gene TRBV18 combines with J gene TRBJ2-3; D is perhaps TRBD1 (6 bases). Trimming pared 8 bases from V and 1 base from J, leaving 16 bases between. Germline V lookup: CDR1 KGHSH, CDR2 LQKENI. This CDR3 contains 15 residues. The DNA of the CDR3 is TGTGCCAGCAAAGACAACCAGGGGCGCACAGATACGCAGTATTTT. It yields the protein CASKDNQGRTDTQYF.

This clonotype came up a few times. This sequence joins TRBV24-1 and TRBJ2-7; D could derive from TRBD1 or TRBD2 (5 bases each). This CDR3 contains 16 residues. Trimming stripped 5 bases from V and 0 bases from J, with 16 bases between. Germline CDR1 reads KGHDR; CDR2 reads SFDVKD. The CDR3 is CATSVYPGRDSYEQYF. CDR3 sequence (DNA): TGTGCCACCAGTGTTTATCCGGGACGAGACTCCTACGAGCAGTACTTC.

This clonotype came up a few times. The chain carries TRBV20-1 and TRBJ2-3; 7 positions agree with TRBD2. Per the germline V gene, CDR1 is DFQATT and CDR2 is SNEGSKA (reference sequence). The CDR3 covers 13 residues. V lost 6 bases and J lost 4; bases outside the gene matches: 7. CDR3 in amino acids: CSAGWGGADTQYF. DNA of the CDR3: TGCAGTGCCGGGTGGGGGGGGGCAGATACGCAGTATTTT.

This clonotype showed up just once. This chain links TRBV21-1 with TRBJ2-7; the listed D gene, TRBD1, was not tested against the DNA. TRBV21-1 represents a pseudogene. The CDR3 covers 16 residues. DNA for the CDR3: TGTGCCAGCAGCAAAGAGGCAGGGGGCGACGTCGAGGAGCAGTACTTC. Translating gives CASSKEAGGDVEEQYF.

The chain joins TRBV20-1 to TRBJ2-7; TRBD1 agrees at 7 bases. CDR1 and CDR2 from the germline V gene are DFQATT and SNEGSKA (reference sequence). V was pared by 6 bases and J by 3 bases, with 11 bases of the junction left unmatched. The CDR3 is 14 residues long. CDR3 residues: CSAATGSTRYEQYF. CDR3 DNA sequence: TGCAGTGCGGCGACAGGGTCGACTCGCTACGAGCAGTACTTC.

There are a few counts of this clonotype. This chain uses TRBV5-1 with TRBJ1-4; possible D gene TRBD1, 5 bases. CDR3 length: 15 residues. Trimming removed 6 bases from V and 0 bases from J, with 12 bases in between. The germline CDR1 and CDR2 sequences are SGHRS and YFSETQ. The CDR3 sequence is CASNRGGSTNEKLFF. DNA of the CDR3: TGCGCCAGCAACCGCGGGGGATCAACTAATGAAAAACTGTTTTTT.

The rearrangement joins TRBV7-9 to TRBJ1-2, with unresolved D. CDR3 length: 13 residues. V gave up 5 bases and J gave up 2 bases, with 9 bases separating them. Looked up from germline, CDR1 is SEHNR and CDR2 is FQNEAQ (reference sequence). DNA for the CDR3: TGTGCCAGCAGCCTAGGGTTCAACTATGGCTACACCTTC. It encodes CASSLGFNYGYTF.

This clonotype was counted many times. V and J are TRBV20-1 and TRBJ2-3; 10 bases agree with TRBD2. The V segment lost 3 bases and the J segment 0 bases; nucleotides outside the gene matches: 6. Looked up from germline, CDR1 is DFQATT and CDR2 is SNEGSKA (reference sequence). The CDR3 is 16 amino acids. CDR3 DNA sequence: TGCAGTGCTAGCGAAAGTAGCGGGGGGAGCACAGATACGCAGTATTTT. Translation: CSASESSGGSTDTQYF.

This clonotype was seen a handful of times. The chain uses TRBV20-1 and TRBJ2-1; 14 nucleotides agree with TRBD2. Germline loops: CDR1 DFQATT, CDR2 SNEGSKA (reference sequence). The CDR3 is 19 amino acids. V lost 1 base and J lost 1; bases outside the gene matches: 9. CDR3 protein: CSARGDGLAGGYSYNEQFF. CDR3 DNA sequence: TGCAGTGCTAGAGGGGACGGACTAGCGGGAGGTTATTCCTACAATGAGCAGTTCTTC.

This clonotype was detected only a few times. The J gene is TRBJ2-1, the V gene TRBV5-1; D is possibly TRBD2 (8 bases). Germline loops: CDR1 SGHRS, CDR2 YFSETQ. This CDR3 is 16 amino acids long. Trimming left V 6 bases short and J 0 bases short, with 16 bases between. The CDR3 spells CASNREGASSYNEQFF. Here the CDR3 DNA reads TGCGCCAGCAACCGGGAGGGGGCCAGCTCCTACAATGAGCAGTTCTTC.

This clonotype was recorded a few times. V is TRBV10-3 and J is TRBJ2-3, with 16 bases aligning to TRBD2. V lost 6 bases and J lost 3; bases outside the gene matches: 6. This CDR3 region has 17 residues. Germline lookup yields CDR1 ENHRY and CDR2 SYGVKD. CDR3 sequence: CAIRGTSGGAKTDTQYF. The CDR3 DNA sequence: TGTGCCATCAGGGGGACTAGCGGGGGGGCCAAAACAGATACGCAGTATTTT.

J is TRBJ2-1 and V is TRBV6-2 or TRBV6-3; D might be TRBD2 (5 bases). The V and J ends lost 4 bases and 4 bases respectively, with 23 bases between them. The CDR3 covers 18 residues. Germline lookup yields CDR1 MNHEY and CDR2 SVGEGT. As DNA, the CDR3 is TGTGCCAGCAGTTCCGCATTGAGCGGACCCCAGCGTTACAATGAGCAGTTCTTC. Translated: CASSSALSGPQRYNEQFF.

V usage is TRBV18 and J usage is TRBJ2-1; TRBD1 agrees at 8 bases. The germline V gene has CDR1 KGHSH and CDR2 LQKENI. The CDR3 covers 14 residues. The V gene end was trimmed by 2 bases and the J gene end by 11 bases; junction bases not matched to a gene: 8. Written as DNA, the CDR3 is TGTGCCAGCTCACCAGGTAGACAGGGGCGCCAGCAGTTCTTC. As protein: CASSPGRQGRQQFF.

This clonotype was seen more than once but under ten times. The gene calls are TRBV20-1 and TRBJ2-5; perhaps TRBD1 as D (5 bases). Trimming left V 0 bases short and J 1 base short, with 12 bases between. The germline gives CDR1 DFQATT, CDR2 SNEGSKA (reference sequence). This CDR3 has 15 amino acids. In nucleotides, the CDR3 is TGCAGTGCTAGAGACCCGACAGAGATCCAAGAGACCCAGTACTTC. Protein: CSARDPTEIQETQYF.

This clonotype was detected only a few times. The chain combines TRBV15 with TRBJ1-4; D is unresolved. This CDR3 has 15 residues. V was clipped by 5 bases and J by 3 bases, with 13 bases between them. Germline V gene sequence: CDR1 LNHNV, CDR2 YYDKDF (reference sequence). Here the CDR3 DNA reads TGTGCCACCAGCTCCAAGGCACGGGCTAATGAAAAACTGTTTTTT. Amino acids: CATSSKARANEKLFF. The variable domain in full, completed from reference TRBV15 and TRBJ1-4, reads DAMVIQNPRYQVTQFGKPVTLSCSQTLNHNVMYWYQQKSSQAPKLLFHYYDKDFNNEADTPDNFQSRRPNTSFCFLDIRSPGLGDTAMYLCATSSKARANEKLFFGSGTQLSVL.

This clonotype was seen many times. The chain recombines TRBV27 with TRBJ1-1; D gene uncertain. The V and J ends lost 5 bases and 1 base respectively, with 11 bases between them. Germline CDR1 and CDR2: MNHEY and SMNVEV (reference sequence). This CDR3 has 14 residues. As DNA, the CDR3 is TGTGCCAGCAGTCCCCGGGCGGGGAACACTGAAGCTTTCTTT. This translates into CASSPRAGNTEAFF.

This clonotype occurred many times. This rearrangement joins TRBV3-1 to TRBJ2-2; 7 bases are shared with TRBD2. The V gene's germline CDR1 is LGHDT and CDR2 YNNKEL (reference sequence). Trimming cost V 1 base and J 4 bases; bases outside gene matches: 6. The CDR3 extends over 16 amino acids. DNA for the CDR3: TGTGCCAGCAGCCAAGTTGCGGGGGTAACCACCGGGGAGCTGTTTTTT. It encodes CASSQVAGVTTGELFF.

This clonotype was recorded many times. The CDR3 DNA follows: TGTGCCAGCAGTCGGAGTCCGGGACAGGGGCAATACGAGCAGTACTTC. Translation: CASSRSPGQGQYEQYF. The rearrangement uses TRBV28 and TRBJ2-7, with 10 positions matching TRBD1. CDR1 is MDHEN and CDR2 is SYDVKM in the germline V gene. This CDR3 contains 16 residues. V lost 5 bases, J lost 4 bases, and 11 bases stayed unmatched.